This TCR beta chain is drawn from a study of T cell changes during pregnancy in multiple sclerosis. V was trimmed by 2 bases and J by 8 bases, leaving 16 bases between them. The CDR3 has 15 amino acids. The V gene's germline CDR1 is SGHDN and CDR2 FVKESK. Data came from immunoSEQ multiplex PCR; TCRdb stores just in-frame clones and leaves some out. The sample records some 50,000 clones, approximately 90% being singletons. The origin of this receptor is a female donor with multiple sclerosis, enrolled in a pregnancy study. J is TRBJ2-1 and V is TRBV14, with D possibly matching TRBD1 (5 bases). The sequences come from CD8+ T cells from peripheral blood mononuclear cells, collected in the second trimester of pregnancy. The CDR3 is CASSQFGQGNDEQFF. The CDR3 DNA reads TGTGCCAGCAGCCAATTCGGGCAGGGTAATGATGAGCAGTTCTTC.